The present T cell receptor (beta chain) was sequenced within a study of Ad26.COV2.S vaccination and SARS-CoV-2 variants. Study observations and caveats: There was a possibility that the TCR breadth and depth analyses underestimated total T cell responses. Post-vaccination breadth of spike-specific CD8+ and CD4+ T cell responses was reportedly substantial. Participants given vaccine showed non-spike TCR breadth similar to that of placebo recipients.

Using immunoSEQ multiplex PCR, the repertoire was profiled, and TCRdb retains in-frame clones only, with some absent. The sample has about 440,000 clones; roughly 85% are singletons. A note on this clone: Its antigen is unidentified.

Germline CDR1 is SGHVS and CDR2 is FQNEAQ. J gave up 0 bases and V 0 bases, and 7 bases lay outside the gene matches. The CDR3 consists of 18 residues. Specified treatment: some 19 received Ad26.COV2.S at low or high dose, single or two shots; about 5 received placebo; per-sample allocation not given. It was on day 63 after the first vaccine or placebo injection that samples were taken. A Boston donor was an adult aged 18-55 years. The source was peripheral blood, collected in a trial of Ad26.COV2.S vaccine versus placebo. J is TRBJ1-5 and V is TRBV7-8, with 8 bases aligning to TRBD1. The clonotype comes from a person between 18 and 65 years old who received the Ad26.COV2.S COVID-19 vaccine or a placebo. CDR3 nucleotide sequence: TGTGCCAGCAGCTTAGCGTTCGCGACAGGGGTTAGCAATCAGCCCCAGCATTTT. Translation: CASSLAFATGVSNQPQHF.